This TCR beta chain was sequenced in a study of blood T cell repertoires in COVID-19. Looking at the study overall: Samples of COVID-19 (acute and convalescent) were obtained from the United States, Italy and Spain.

The table lists this clone with a count of one. Sequencing was performed with immunoSEQ multiplex PCR; in TCRdb, only in-frame clones are kept and a portion is missing. The data contain 130,000 or so clones, 70% to 90% of them singletons. Trimming cost V 7 bases and J 5 bases; bases outside gene matches: 8. The CDR3 totals 14 residues. Germline CDR1 SQVTM, CDR2 ANQGSEA. The chain is built from TRBV29-1 and TRBJ2-1; 10 bases are shared with TRBD2. Sequenced: peripheral blood. The sequence derives from a woman aged 55-69 years with acute or convalescent COVID-19. The CDR3 spells CSGSGTSDDNEQFF. As DNA, the CDR3 is TGCAGCGGCTCCGGGACTAGCGACGACAATGAGCAGTTCTTC.